Below, 19 T cell receptor beta chains from the same sample are listed, as sequenced in a study of T cell responses to AZD1222 COVID-19 vaccine. Produced via immunoSEQ multiplex PCR; TCRdb's table is partial and in-frame only. Counted here are roughly 81,000 clones, over 80% occurring once; the ten biggest clones make up around 15%. The specimen comprised peripheral blood, sampled on day 0 of AZD1222 vaccination. Source of these receptors: an adult in good health.

The chain carries TRBV5-1 and TRBJ2-7; the match to TRBD2 covers 9 bases. V shed 4 bases, J shed 0 bases, and the junction held 8 bases outside the gene matches. The CDR3 length is 16 residues. The germline CDR1 and CDR2 sequences are SGHRS and YFSETQ. This CDR3 is CASSIPSGRLSYEQYF. The CDR3 coding sequence is TGCGCCAGCAGCATACCGAGCGGGAGGCTCTCCTACGAGCAGTACTTC.

The chain links TRBV4-2 to TRBJ2-1, with D possibly matching TRBD2 (6 bases). Per germline, CDR1 LGHNA and CDR2 YNFKEQ. V lost 0 bases, J lost 0 bases, and 9 bases lay in between. This CDR3 is 16 amino acids long. The chain's CDR3 is CASSQDRGSSYNEQFF. Written as DNA, the CDR3 is TGTGCCAGCAGCCAAGATCGGGGGAGCTCCTACAATGAGCAGTTCTTC.

The rearrangement joins TRBV29-1 to TRBJ2-7; 10 bases agree with TRBD2. The CDR3 is 16 amino acids. From germline, CDR1 is SQVTM and CDR2 ANQGSEA. The V gene end was trimmed by 6 bases and the J gene end by 0 bases; junction bases not matched to a gene: 11. As DNA, the CDR3 is TGCAGCGTCAGAGAGCGGGAGGGCTTTAGCTCCTACGAGCAGTACTTC. It encodes CSVREREGFSSYEQYF.

The CDR3 DNA sequence: TGTGCCAGCAGCAGAACCTCGGGGGCCGCTTTTGGAAACACCATATATTTT. It codes for CASSRTSGAAFGNTIYF. The chain joins TRBV5-4 to TRBJ1-3; possible D gene TRBD1, 6 bases. V lost 4 bases and J 3 bases, leaving 20 bases between the germline ends. Germline V gene sequence: CDR1 SGHNT, CDR2 YYREEE (reference sequence). CDR3 size: 17 residues.

The DNA for the CDR3 is TGTGCCAGCAGCACCTCCGGGACAGCTGGAAACACCATATATTTT. It specifies CASSTSGTAGNTIYF. The V gene is TRBV7-3, the J gene TRBJ1-3, with 7 bases that match TRBD1. Germline CDR1 SGHTA, CDR2 FQGTGA. The V segment lost 5 bases and the J segment 2 bases; nucleotides outside the gene matches: 6. This CDR3 contains 15 residues.

The chain couples TRBV27 to TRBJ2-7, with 10 nucleotides matching TRBD2. V trimming: 2 bases; J trimming: 1 base; junction bases outside the gene matches: 8. CDR1 is MNHEY and CDR2 is SMNVEV in the germline V gene (reference sequence). The CDR3 sequence is 17 residues long. The CDR3 DNA reads as TGTGCCAGCAGTTTAGAAGGTAGCGGGAGGTTATCCTACGAGCAGTACTTC. This translates into CASSLEGSGRLSYEQYF.

V gene TRBV5-1 combines with J gene TRBJ1-2, with 7 positions matching TRBD1. Germline V gene sequence: CDR1 SGHRS, CDR2 YFSETQ. This CDR3 contains 13 residues. V shed 4 bases and J 2 bases; nucleotides not matched to a gene: 2. CDR3 region: CASSGGQNYGYTF. CDR3 DNA: TGCGCCAGCAGCGGGGGACAGAACTATGGCTACACCTTC.

This chain links TRBV5-8 with TRBJ2-1; no clear D gene. The germline gives CDR1 SGHTS, CDR2 YDEGEE. Trimming removed 1 base at V and 3 bases at J, with 8 bases between. The CDR3 contains 14 residues. CDR3 DNA: TGTGCCAGCAGCTTGTGGGCAGTCTACAATGAGCAGTTCTTC. Translation gives CASSLWAVYNEQFF.

This clone was observed a single time. The CDR3 reads CAISQGGRADTQYF. The CDR3 DNA is TGTGCCATCAGTCAAGGGGGTCGAGCAGATACGCAGTATTTT. The chain carries TRBV10-3 and TRBJ2-3; D perhaps matches TRBD1 (6 bases). Germline CDR1 reads ENHRY; CDR2 reads SYGVKD. CDR3 length: 14 amino acids. V lost 5 bases and J 4 bases, leaving 13 bases between the germline ends.

This chain connects TRBV7-9 to TRBJ2-5, with 8 positions matching TRBD2. The CDR3 runs 16 residues. Germline-derived CDR1 and CDR2 are SEHNR and FQNEAQ (reference sequence). Trimming at V came to 5 bases and at J to 3 bases, leaving 11 bases not matched to a gene. The CDR3 sequence: CASSHRPGTREETQYF. The CDR3 DNA sequence: TGTGCCAGCAGCCACAGGCCCGGGACTAGAGAAGAGACCCAGTACTTC.

The chain joins TRBV14 to TRBJ1-1; D ambiguous. V was pared by 6 bases and J by 1 base, with 12 bases between. The CDR3 is made up of 14 amino acids. Germline loops: CDR1 SGHDN, CDR2 FVKESK. The CDR3, as DNA: TGTGCCAGCAGACCCGGACGGTCGAACACTGAAGCTTTCTTT. Its translation is CASRPGRSNTEAFF.

V is TRBV4-1 and J is TRBJ1-5; maybe TRBD1 (5 bases). The CDR3 consists of 18 residues. The germline V and J ends were trimmed by 1 base and 4 bases, with 20 bases remaining between them. Germline CDR1 is MGHRA and CDR2 is YSYEKL. CDR3 coding DNA: TGCGCCAGCAGCCAAGTCTCAGGGTCGCGTCAGTTAAATCAGCCCCAGCATTTT. Translation: CASSQVSGSRQLNQPQHF.

The chain couples TRBV25-1 to TRBJ2-3; TRBD2 agrees at 7 bases. In germline, CDR1 is MGHDK, CDR2 SYGVNS. The CDR3 covers 16 residues. V gave up 1 base and J gave up 0 bases; unmatched junction bases: 4. The CDR3 bases are TGTGCCAGCAGTGAATCGGGTAGCGGGAGCACAGATACGCAGTATTTT. Protein sequence: CASSESGSGSTDTQYF. Supplemented by reference TRBV25-1 and TRBJ2-3, the full variable domain reads EADIYQTPRYLVIGTGKKITLECSQTMGHDKMYWYQQDPGMELHLIHYSYGVNSTEKGDLSSESTVSRIRTEHFPLTLESARPSHTSQYLCASSESGSGSTDTQYFGPGTRLTVL.

The chain joins TRBV18 to TRBJ2-3; a weak D match, TRBD2 (6 bases). CDR1 and CDR2 (germline): KGHSH, LQKENI. CDR3 length equals 15 residues. Trimming took off 3 bases at V and 4 bases at J, with 14 bases between the two ends. CDR3: CASSPVGGRPDTQYF. The DNA for the CDR3 is TGTGCCAGCTCACCTGTCGGTGGGAGGCCAGATACGCAGTATTTT. Together with reference TRBV18 and TRBJ2-3, the CDR3 gives the full variable domain: NAGVMQNPRHLVRRRGQEARLRCSPMKGHSHVYWYRQLPEEGLKFMVYLQKENIIDESGMPKERFSAEFPKEGPSILRIQQVVRGDSAAYFCASSPVGGRPDTQYFGPGTRLTVL.

The rearrangement links TRBV6-6 to TRBJ2-7, with TRBD2 matching over 7 bases. V shed 0 bases and J 2 bases; nucleotides not matched to a gene: 4. The CDR3 length is 15 residues. Per the germline V gene, CDR1 is MNHNY and CDR2 is SVGAGI (reference sequence). This CDR3 is CASSYSREPTYEQYF. As DNA, the CDR3 is TGTGCCAGCAGTTACTCGCGGGAGCCGACCTACGAGCAGTACTTC.

The chain employs TRBV24-1 and TRBJ2-3; 8 bases match TRBD1. CDR3 length: 16 residues. Germline values: CDR1 KGHDR, CDR2 SFDVKD. V was clipped by 1 base and J by 3 bases; unmatched bases: 5. CDR3 in amino acids: CATSDFSGGRTDTQYF. CDR3 nucleotide sequence: TGTGCCACCAGTGATTTTTCAGGGGGCCGGACAGATACGCAGTATTTT.

The gene calls are TRBV27 and TRBJ2-7, with D unclear. The germline gives CDR1 MNHEY, CDR2 SMNVEV (reference sequence). The CDR3 extends over 13 amino acids. V was clipped by 3 bases and J by 3 bases, with 9 bases between them. CDR3 residues: CASSFLNNYEQYF. In DNA, the CDR3 is TGTGCCAGCAGTTTTTTGAACAACTACGAGCAGTACTTC.

The CDR3 region is CASSLTVDQPQHF. The CDR3 DNA reads as TGCGCCAGCAGCTTGACAGTCGATCAGCCCCAGCATTTT. The chain recombines TRBV5-1 with TRBJ1-5, with D unresolved. Trimming shortened V by 1 base and J by 5 bases, and 7 bases separated the two germline ends. The length of the CDR3 is 13 residues. Germline V lookup: CDR1 SGHRS, CDR2 YFSETQ.

The V call is TRBV27, the J call TRBJ1-4, with 9 positions matching TRBD1. This CDR3 region has 16 residues. J was trimmed by 8 bases and V by 4 bases; bases with no gene match: 11. The V gene's germline CDR1 is MNHEY and CDR2 SMNVEV (reference sequence). This CDR3 is CASSYTYRGQGEKLFF. DNA of the CDR3: TGTGCCAGCAGTTACACATACAGGGGGCAGGGAGAAAAACTGTTTTTT.